This T cell receptor (beta chain) originates from a study of beta chain features in type 1 diabetes. Study results and limitations: Across all four CD4+ subsets, people with type 1 diabetes showed modestly shorter TCRB CDR3s.

This CDR3 is 11 amino acids long. V lost 4 bases to trimming and J lost 6 bases, with 7 bases between them. Germline CDR1 reads SGHDN; CDR2 reads FVKESK. This clone was counted at least ten times. Its antigen is undetermined. The entirety of the isolated RNA underwent reverse transcription, so expressed TCRB transcripts were sequenced. Produced via immunoSEQ multiplex PCR; TCRdb's table is partial and in-frame only. The sample has 95,000 to 150,000 clones, over 15% seen once. V gene TRBV14 combines with J gene TRBJ2-7, with D perhaps matching TRBD2 (5 bases). This TCR derives from a man aged 30 to 39 with type 1 diabetes. Sequencing used central memory CD4+ T cells from blood. The CDR3 DNA reads as TGTGCCAGCAGCCGCAGCGGCGAGCAGTACTTC. It encodes CASSRSGEQYF.